Shown below are 24 T cell receptor beta chains from a single sample sequenced in a study of T cells in Graves' hyperthyroidism and ophthalmopathy. TCR beta CDR3 region amplification was performed from RNA transcripts. Carried out on the TCR CDR3, a first-round RT-PCR used the HTBI primer set. TCRdb re-derived calls from the multiplex PCR reads in MiXCR, one entry per CDR3 protein. Of fewer than 750,000 distinct CDR3 sequences in the sample, approximately 14% were seen once. The sample taken for sequencing was blood. The receptors derive from a woman aged 45-65 years with Graves' ophthalmopathy.

The chain carries TRBV7-2 and TRBJ2-1; D ambiguous. Trimming pared 1 base from V and 5 bases from J, leaving 9 bases between. Germline CDR1 SGHTA, CDR2 FQGNSA. The CDR3 consists of 14 residues. The CDR3 DNA reads as TGTGCCAGCAGCTTAGGGGTTTTTGACAATGAGCAGTTCTTC. Translated: CASSLGVFDNEQFF.

This clonotype was observed a few times. This sequence joins TRBV6-1 and TRBJ2-5, with 7 bases matching TRBD1. Trimming took 7 bases from V and 6 from J; bases not matched to a gene: 11. Germline assignment: CDR1 MNHNS and CDR2 SASEGT. This CDR3 is built from 14 residues. The CDR3 loop is CASIEPGGLKTQYF. CDR3 nucleotides: TGTGCCAGCATAGAACCAGGGGGTCTGAAGACCCAGTACTTC.

This clonotype was recorded many times. This sequence joins TRBV6-1 and TRBJ1-6, with 7 bases fitting TRBD1. The CDR3 extends over 15 amino acids. The junction had 8 bases not matched to a gene; V was cut back by 5 bases and J by 7 bases. The germline gives CDR1 MNHNS, CDR2 SASEGT. The CDR3 coding sequence is TGTGCCAGCAGTTACGACAGGGCCTCGAATTCACCCCTCCACTTT. Its protein is CASSYDRASNSPLHF.

This clonotype was seen more than once but under ten times. The genes are TRBV27 and TRBJ2-4, with a weak D call TRBD2 (6 bases). V lost 3 bases and J 2 bases, leaving 17 bases between the germline ends. CDR1 and CDR2 from the germline V gene are MNHEY and SMNVEV (reference sequence). The CDR3 runs 17 residues. CDR3 residues: CASSFLGVGGTKNIQYF. CDR3 sequence (DNA): TGTGCCAGCAGTTTTCTCGGTGTTGGCGGGACCAAAAACATTCAGTACTTC.

The gene calls are TRBV29-1 and TRBJ2-7; D is ambiguous. The CDR3 has 10 residues. The germline V gene encodes CDR1 SQVTM and CDR2 ANQGSEA. V was trimmed by 7 bases and J by 7 bases, leaving 11 bases between them. The CDR3 loop is CSAPMGEQYF. DNA for the CDR3: TGCAGCGCCCCGATGGGGGAGCAGTACTTC.

Notes on this clonotype: A much larger clonotype is one base distant, so this may be a read error. The rearrangement links TRBV7-3 to TRBJ2-1; TRBD2 agrees at 8 bases. The CDR3 runs 15 residues. Germline V gives CDR1 SGHTA, CDR2 FQGTGA. The DNA for the CDR3 is TGTGCCAGCAGCGCCAGCGGGAGTTCCTACAGTGAGCAGTTCTTC. It yields the protein CASSASGSSYSEQFF.

V and J are TRBV5-1 and TRBJ2-3; 11 nucleotides line up with TRBD2. CDR3 length: 16 amino acids. Trimming removed 4 bases from V and 0 bases from J; junction bases left unmatched: 4. Germline-derived CDR1 and CDR2 are SGHRS and YFSETQ. The CDR3 reads CASSAIAGGSTDTQYF. CDR3 bases: TGCGCCAGCAGCGCTATAGCGGGAGGGAGCACAGATACGCAGTATTTT. The variable domain in full, completed from reference TRBV5-1 and TRBJ2-3, reads KAGVTQTPRYLIKTRGQQVTLSCSPISGHRSVSWYQQTPGQGLQFLFEYFSETQRNKGNFPGRFSGRQFSNSRSEMNVSTLELGDSALYLCASSAIAGGSTDTQYFGPGTRLTVL.

This clonotype was detected many times. This chain connects TRBV11-2 to TRBJ2-3; D is unclear. CDR3 size: 15 residues. The ends were cut back, 1 base at V and 2 bases at J, with 10 bases in the middle. Germline V gene sequence: CDR1 SGHAT, CDR2 FQNNGV. CDR3 loop: CASSLGLVATDTQYF. CDR3 coding DNA: TGTGCCAGCAGCTTAGGGTTGGTGGCCACAGATACGCAGTATTTT.

This sequence joins TRBV7-3 and TRBJ2-1; the match to TRBD2 covers 7 bases. V was clipped by 5 bases and J by 7 bases; unmatched bases: 8. The CDR3 is 14 amino acids. Germline lookup yields CDR1 SGHTA and CDR2 FQGTGA. Here the CDR3 reads CASSQTSPSNEQFF. CDR3 in DNA: TGTGCCAGCAGCCAGACTAGCCCCTCAAATGAGCAGTTCTTC.

The V gene is TRBV6-1, the J gene TRBJ1-2, with D uncertain. V dropped 4 bases and J dropped 7 bases, with 10 bases sitting between them. The CDR3 is made up of 12 amino acids. Germline-derived CDR1 and CDR2 are MNHNS and SASEGT. The CDR3 spells CASSGGQSGYTF. The DNA for the CDR3 is TGTGCCAGCAGTGGCGGGCAATCTGGCTACACCTTC.

This clonotype was counted at least ten times. J is TRBJ2-1 and V is TRBV7-2; possibly TRBD2 for D (6 bases). The V gene's germline CDR1 is SGHTA and CDR2 FQGNSA. This CDR3 is 15 amino acids long. Between the trimmed V and J ends, which lost 4 bases and 1 base, there was a span of 11 bases. The CDR3 sequence: CASSYLASSYNEQFF. DNA for the CDR3: TGTGCCAGCAGCTATCTAGCGTCTTCCTACAATGAGCAGTTCTTC.

The chain employs TRBV19 and TRBJ2-3; perhaps TRBD1 as D (7 bases). Germline CDR1 LNHDA, CDR2 SQIVND (reference sequence). The CDR3 contains 15 residues. V lost 3 bases and J lost 3, with 13 bases in between. The DNA of the CDR3 is TGTGCCAGTAGTATGGAGGCAGGGGGGACAGATACGCAGTATTTT. Translated, it gives CASSMEAGGTDTQYF.

This clonotype was recorded many times. The chain combines TRBV2 with TRBJ1-2; D gene ambiguous. This CDR3 region has 14 residues. Trimming took off 8 bases at V and 0 bases at J, with 13 bases between the two ends. Germline V lookup: CDR1 SNHLY, CDR2 FYNNEI. The CDR3 DNA reads as TGTGCCAGCCTAAGTGGGCGGTCTAACTATGGCTACACCTTC. Amino acids: CASLSGRSNYGYTF.

The CDR3 DNA reads as TGCGCCAGCAGCACCGGGACTAGCGGGGAAAAGTACTTC. Translating gives CASSTGTSGEKYF. The V and J genes are TRBV5-1 and TRBJ2-5, with TRBD2 identical over 13 bases. The CDR3 covers 13 residues. J was trimmed by 12 bases and V by 4 bases; bases with no gene match: 6. The germline V gene encodes CDR1 SGHRS and CDR2 YFSETQ.

This clonotype was counted only a few times. The chain links TRBV19 to TRBJ1-1, with 8 bases matching TRBD1. Germline-derived CDR1 and CDR2 are LNHDA and SQIVND (reference sequence). CDR3 length equals 13 residues. After removal of 3 bases from V and 7 bases from J, the junction contained 4 bases not matched to a gene. CDR3 sequence reads: CASSIGTGREAFF. Written as DNA, the CDR3 is TGTGCCAGTAGTATTGGGACAGGCCGTGAAGCTTTCTTT.

The V call is TRBV4-3, the J call TRBJ2-5; a possible D gene is TRBD1 (5 bases). V lost 3 bases and J lost 0, with 14 bases in between. Per the germline V gene, CDR1 is LGHNA and CDR2 is YSLEER. CDR3 length: 16 residues. The CDR3 region has the DNA TGCGCCAGCAGCCAGGTCGTACAGGCTAACCAAGAGACCCAGTACTTC. Protein product: CASSQVVQANQETQYF.

This clonotype turned up a few times. This chain joins TRBV20-1 and TRBJ2-1; no clear D gene. V lost 1 base, J lost 5 bases, and 27 bases lay in between. Germline CDR1 DFQATT, CDR2 SNEGSKA (reference sequence). CDR3 length: 19 residues. DNA for the CDR3: TGCAGTGCTAGAGGCTCCATATCCACCGTAGGGCTAAGGGACAATGAGCAGTTCTTC. It is translated as CSARGSISTVGLRDNEQFF.

This clonotype appeared a few times. The gene calls are TRBV7-3 and TRBJ2-2; D not certain. The CDR3 runs 14 residues. Germline V lookup: CDR1 SGHTA, CDR2 FQGTGA. The V end lost 5 bases, the J end lost 0 bases, and 7 bases lay between the germline ends. Here the CDR3 DNA reads TGTGCCAGCAGCCCGGCAGCGAACACCGGGGAGCTGTTTTTT. Its protein is CASSPAANTGELFF.

This clonotype was seen many times. This chain links TRBV20-1 with TRBJ2-1; TRBD2 aligns across 8 bases. The CDR3 runs 15 residues. Trimming at V came to 1 base and at J to 4 bases, leaving 6 bases not matched to a gene. Looked up from germline, CDR1 is DFQATT and CDR2 is SNEGSKA (reference sequence). In DNA form, the CDR3 reads TGCAGTGCTAGAGTCCGGGGCGGGAGGTACAATGAGCAGTTCTTC. It encodes CSARVRGGRYNEQFF.

Here the CDR3 reads CASSLTGGTTEAFF. CDR3 sequence (DNA): TGTGCCAGCAGCTTAACGGGGGGGACTACTGAAGCTTTCTTT. The V gene is TRBV7-3, the J gene TRBJ1-1; perhaps TRBD1 as D (5 bases). The V gene's germline CDR1 is SGHTA and CDR2 FQGTGA. The CDR3 extends over 14 amino acids. V lost 0 bases and J 5 bases, leaving 10 bases between the germline ends.

V and J are TRBV18 and TRBJ2-4; TRBD2 aligns across 7 bases. V shed 4 bases, J shed 11 bases, and the junction held 11 bases outside the gene matches. This CDR3 has 14 amino acids. Germline V CDR1 and CDR2: KGHSH, LQKENI. The DNA of the CDR3 is TGTGCCAGCTCACGTAACGGGAGGCCCGTCCTTCAGTACTTC. This codes for CASSRNGRPVLQYF.

This clonotype was recorded at least ten times. The gene calls are TRBV5-1 and TRBJ2-1, with 8 bases aligning to TRBD2. The V gene end was trimmed by 6 bases and the J gene end by 11 bases; junction bases not matched to a gene: 10. The CDR3 length is 13 residues. Germline lookup yields CDR1 SGHRS and CDR2 YFSETQ. Written as DNA, the CDR3 is TGCGCCAGCACTGGACTAGAGCGGGAGAAGCAGTTCTTC. This sequence encodes CASTGLEREKQFF.

This clonotype was picked up a small number of times. The rearrangement uses TRBV5-1 and TRBJ2-5; 8 nucleotides agree with TRBD1. Germline loops: CDR1 SGHRS, CDR2 YFSETQ. V lost 4 bases to trimming and J lost 2 bases; unmatched junction nucleotides: 4. The CDR3 length is 14 residues. The CDR3: CASSIWTGQETQYF. The CDR3 DNA reads TGCGCCAGCAGCATCTGGACAGGGCAAGAGACCCAGTACTTC.

The table lists this clonotype with a few counts. The chain links TRBV27 to TRBJ1-2; no definite D call. The germline V and J ends were trimmed by 8 bases and 8 bases, with 18 bases remaining between them. Per the germline V gene, CDR1 is MNHEY and CDR2 is SMNVEV (reference sequence). The CDR3 sequence is 13 residues long. The CDR3 loop is CASSPTGNRGYTF. The CDR3 bases are TGTGCCAGCTCTCCCACGGGGAATCGCGGCTACACCTTC.